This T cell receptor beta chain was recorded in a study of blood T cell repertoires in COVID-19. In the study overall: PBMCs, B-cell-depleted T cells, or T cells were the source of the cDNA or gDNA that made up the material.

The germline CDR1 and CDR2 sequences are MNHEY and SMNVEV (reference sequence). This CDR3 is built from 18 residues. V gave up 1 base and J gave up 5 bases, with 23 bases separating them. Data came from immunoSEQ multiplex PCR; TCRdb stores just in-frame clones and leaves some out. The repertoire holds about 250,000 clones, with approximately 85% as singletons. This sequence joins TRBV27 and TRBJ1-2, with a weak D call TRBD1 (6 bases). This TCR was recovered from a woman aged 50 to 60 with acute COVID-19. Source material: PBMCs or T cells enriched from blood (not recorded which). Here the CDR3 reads CASSLWGRGGAGAYGYTF. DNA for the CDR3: TGTGCCAGCAGTTTATGGGGCAGGGGCGGGGCGGGAGCTTATGGCTACACCTTC.